Below are 19 T cell receptor beta chains sequenced from a single sample in a study of blood T cell repertoires in COVID-19. Method: immunoSEQ multiplex PCR; TCRdb's copy keeps in-frame clones and lacks some. Among around 260,000 clones, around 90% were seen once, and the ten largest hold roughly 5%. Material for sequencing was peripheral blood. The receptors come from a woman in her fifties or sixties with COVID-19, enrolled during active disease.

This chain connects TRBV5-1 to TRBJ2-3; 14 bases fit TRBD2. This CDR3 has 18 amino acids. V lost 1 base, J lost 3 bases, and 7 bases stayed unmatched. The germline V gene has CDR1 SGHRS and CDR2 YFSETQ. CDR3 bases: TGCGCCAGCAGCTTGCTTCTCGGGACTAGCGGGAGAACAGATACGCAGTATTTT. This translates into CASSLLLGTSGRTDTQYF.

This clone came up once. J is TRBJ2-2 and V is TRBV19; D might be TRBD2 (6 bases). Trimming took off 3 bases at V and 1 base at J, with 9 bases between the two ends. The CDR3 runs 15 residues. CDR1 is LNHDA and CDR2 is SQIVND in the germline V gene (reference sequence). CDR3 region: CASSITRGNTGELFF. The DNA for the CDR3 is TGTGCCAGTAGTATTACGCGGGGGAACACCGGGGAGCTGTTTTTT.

The J gene is TRBJ1-2, the V gene TRBV12-5; D is uncertain. The germline V gene encodes CDR1 LGHNT and CDR2 FRNRAP. V lost 6 bases and J lost 4, with 12 bases in between. The CDR3 has 13 amino acids. The CDR3 reads CASGADTTYGYTF. The CDR3 DNA is TGTGCTAGTGGGGCTGACACGACCTATGGCTACACCTTC.

V usage is TRBV5-1 and J usage is TRBJ2-2; TRBD1 agrees at 7 bases. The CDR3 length is 15 residues. Germline V CDR1 and CDR2: SGHRS, YFSETQ. V shed 5 bases and J 7 bases; nucleotides not matched to a gene: 11. In nucleotides, the CDR3 is TGCGCCAGCAGGAAAACAGGGGTCAGGGACGGGGAGCTGTTTTTT. Translating it yields CASRKTGVRDGELFF.

This chain links TRBV10-1 with TRBJ1-3; D unclear. V was trimmed by 4 bases and J by 0 bases, leaving 10 bases between them. Germline CDR1 reads WNHNN; CDR2 reads SYGVQD (reference sequence). The CDR3 length is 15 residues. CDR3 sequence reads: CASSADSHSGNTIYF. CDR3 nucleotide sequence: TGCGCCAGCAGTGCAGACTCCCACTCTGGAAACACCATATATTTT.

This clone has only one observation. The gene calls are TRBV7-8 and TRBJ1-1, with 9 bases aligning to TRBD1. The germline gives CDR1 SGHVS, CDR2 FQNEAQ. V lost 4 bases to trimming and J lost 4 bases; unmatched junction nucleotides: 10. This CDR3 has 16 amino acids. CDR3 nucleotides: TGTGCCAGCAGCTCCGACAGGGGGAGGGTGAGCACTGAAGCTTTCTTT. As protein: CASSSDRGRVSTEAFF.

The chain has TRBV7-9 and TRBJ1-5; D is unresolved. Germline V gene data show CDR1 as SEHNR and CDR2 as FQNEAQ (reference sequence). Trimming cost V 0 bases and J 0 bases, with 12 bases left between them. The CDR3 consists of 17 residues. As DNA, the CDR3 is TGTGCCAGCAGCTTAGCTTTCCAGGATGATAGCAATCAGCCCCAGCATTTT. Translated: CASSLAFQDDSNQPQHF.

The CDR3 bases are TGTGCCACCCAGAGGAACTTACCCCTCCCCAATGAGCAGTTCTTC. It is translated as CATQRNLPLPNEQFF. The rearrangement joins TRBV19 to TRBJ2-1; D is undetermined. V lost 10 bases to trimming and J lost 6 bases, with 22 bases between them. Looked up from germline, CDR1 is LNHDA and CDR2 is SQIVND (reference sequence). The CDR3 length is 15 residues.

The chain couples TRBV27 to TRBJ2-1; 10 bases align to TRBD2. V trimming: 6 bases; J trimming: 9 bases; junction bases outside the gene matches: 14. In germline, CDR1 is MNHEY, CDR2 SMNVEV (reference sequence). The CDR3 has 16 amino acids. Here the CDR3 reads CASSHLPSGSWFEQFF. CDR3 in DNA: TGTGCCAGCAGCCATCTTCCTAGCGGGAGTTGGTTTGAGCAGTTCTTC.

The chain is built from TRBV29-1 and TRBJ2-3; 7 nucleotides match TRBD1. The CDR3 runs to 13 residues. Germline loops: CDR1 SQVTM, CDR2 ANQGSEA. The J segment lost 0 bases and the V segment lost 7 bases, leaving 4 bases of the junction unmatched. CDR3 sequence reads: CSARDRSTDTQYF. The CDR3 nucleotides read TGCAGCGCCCGGGACAGAAGCACAGATACGCAGTATTTT.

The gene calls are TRBV13 and TRBJ2-2; 8 bases fit TRBD2. Looked up from germline, CDR1 is PRHDT and CDR2 is FYEKMQ (reference sequence). The CDR3 covers 16 residues. V was pared by 2 bases and J by 3 bases, with 5 bases of the junction left unmatched. DNA for the CDR3: TGTGCCAGCAGCTTATTAACTAGCGGTTACACCGGGGAGCTGTTTTTT. It yields the protein CASSLLTSGYTGELFF.

A few counts support this clone. The gene calls are TRBV15 and TRBJ1-5, with D tentatively TRBD1 (5 bases). The CDR3 extends over 21 amino acids. The germline CDR1 and CDR2 sequences are LNHNV and YYDKDF (reference sequence). The V end was cut by 1 base, the J end by 5 bases, with 30 bases between. The CDR3 nucleotides read TGTGCCACCAGCAGAGTGGGACCGGGGGGGATGGGGGAGAAATGGGATCAGCCCCAGCATTTT. Protein sequence: CATSRVGPGGMGEKWDQPQHF.

The chain links TRBV27 to TRBJ2-1; TRBD1 matches at 8 bases. Per the germline V gene, CDR1 is MNHEY and CDR2 is SMNVEV (reference sequence). This CDR3 is 15 amino acids long. V trimming: 5 bases; J trimming: 10 bases; junction bases outside the gene matches: 13. The CDR3 loop reads CASSPIFSGGWEQFF. As DNA, the CDR3 is TGTGCCAGCAGTCCAATTTTTTCAGGGGGCTGGGAGCAGTTCTTC.

The chain joins TRBV5-1 to TRBJ2-2; TRBD2 matches 12 bases. J gave up 7 bases and V 3 bases, and 7 bases lay outside the gene matches. The CDR3 length is 16 residues. Germline CDR1 and CDR2: SGHRS and YFSETQ. The CDR3 bases are TGCGCCAGCAGCTCCCTGACTAGCGGGAGTAGCGGGGAGCTGTTTTTT. It is translated as CASSSLTSGSSGELFF.

The J gene is TRBJ1-2, the V gene TRBV5-1, with 7 bases identical to TRBD1. The germline V gene has CDR1 SGHRS and CDR2 YFSETQ. This CDR3 is built from 15 residues. V was pared by 0 bases and J by 4 bases, with 6 bases of the junction left unmatched. The chain's CDR3 is CASSLAGQSRYGYTF. CDR3 sequence (DNA): TGCGCCAGCAGCTTGGCGGGACAGTCTCGCTATGGCTACACCTTC.

The chain links TRBV30 to TRBJ1-6, with D hard to call. The CDR3 extends over 15 amino acids. In germline, CDR1 is GTSNPN, CDR2 SVGIG (reference sequence). V was pared by 0 bases and J by 6 bases, with 12 bases between. CDR3 coding DNA: TGTGCCTGGAGTGTTCGAAGACTCTCTAATTCACCCCTCCACTTT. Translated: CAWSVRRLSNSPLHF. Full variable domain (missing parts from reference TRBV30 and TRBJ1-6): SQTIHQWPATLVQPVGSPLSLECTVEGTSNPNLYWYRQAAGRGLQLLFYSVGIGQISSEVPQNLSASRPQDRQFILSSKKLLLSDSGFYLCAWSVRRLSNSPLHFGNGTRLTVT.

The V and J genes are TRBV19 and TRBJ2-3; D is perhaps TRBD1 (5 bases). Germline V gene data show CDR1 as LNHDA and CDR2 as SQIVND (reference sequence). This CDR3 spans 14 amino acids. The ends were cut back, 2 bases at V and 1 base at J, with 7 bases in the middle. CDR3 loop: CASSISRGTDTQYF. CDR3 bases: TGTGCCAGTAGTATAAGCAGGGGCACAGATACGCAGTATTTT.

V and J are TRBV5-1 and TRBJ2-1; 7 nucleotides agree with TRBD2. CDR3 length: 13 amino acids. Germline V gives CDR1 SGHRS, CDR2 YFSETQ. Trimming cost V 3 bases and J 7 bases; bases outside gene matches: 4. The CDR3: CASSSGTKNEQFF. CDR3 in DNA: TGCGCCAGCAGCTCCGGGACTAAAAATGAGCAGTTCTTC.

The rearrangement links TRBV5-1 to TRBJ1-1, with TRBD1 identical over 7 bases. Trimming removed 1 base from V and 5 bases from J; junction bases left unmatched: 2. The CDR3 is made up of 13 amino acids. Per germline, CDR1 SGHRS and CDR2 YFSETQ. In DNA, the CDR3 is TGCGCCAGCAGCTTGCCGACAGGGACTGAAGCTTTCTTT. The encoded protein is CASSLPTGTEAFF.